A single sample gave rise to the 26 T cell receptor beta chains below, sequenced in a study of blood T cell repertoires in COVID-19. Repertoires were generated with immunoSEQ multiplex PCR, while TCRdb's copy carries only in-frame clones and drops some. The sample has some 200,000 clones; more than 80% are singletons. Sequences were obtained from peripheral blood. Every receptor here comes from a woman aged 55-69 years with acute or convalescent COVID-19.

The J gene is TRBJ2-2, the V gene TRBV30; TRBD2 might be the D (6 bases). There are 16 residues in the CDR3. V lost 4 bases and J lost 0, with 15 bases in between. Germline V gene data show CDR1 as GTSNPN and CDR2 as SVGIG (reference sequence). DNA for the CDR3: TGTGCCTGGAAAAGGAGGATAGCGGCGAACACCGGGGAGCTGTTTTTT. This encodes CAWKRRIAANTGELFF.

This chain joins TRBV19 and TRBJ2-3; TRBD1 aligns across 9 bases. The germline V gene encodes CDR1 LNHDA and CDR2 SQIVND (reference sequence). The length of the CDR3 is 14 residues. Trimming at V came to 8 bases and at J to 3 bases, leaving 6 bases not matched to a gene. The chain's CDR3 is CASGYGQGTDTQYF. The CDR3 DNA is TGTGCCAGTGGGTATGGACAGGGGACAGATACGCAGTATTTT.

The chain recombines TRBV21-1 with TRBJ2-2; no DNA check was done on the table's D call, TRBD2. TRBV21-1 is a known pseudogene. The CDR3 runs 16 residues. The chain's CDR3 is CASSDWTSGNTGELFF. The CDR3 DNA follows: TGTGCCAGCAGCGATTGGACTAGCGGGAACACCGGGGAGCTGTTTTTT.

The chain links TRBV30 to TRBJ1-4; D may be TRBD1 (5 bases). V dropped 3 bases and J dropped 8 bases, with 16 bases sitting between them. This CDR3 is built from 14 residues. Germline CDR1 is GTSNPN and CDR2 is SVGIG (reference sequence). CDR3 loop: CAWRLFGGGEKLFF. The CDR3, as DNA: TGTGCCTGGAGACTCTTCGGGGGTGGAGAAAAACTGTTTTTT.

The chain joins TRBV7-3 to TRBJ2-5; 7 positions agree with TRBD1. CDR3 length: 15 residues. V was clipped by 5 bases and J by 3 bases; unmatched bases: 9. In germline, CDR1 is SGHTA, CDR2 FQGTGA. CDR3 amino acids: CASSLRAGTEETQYF. The CDR3 DNA sequence: TGTGCCAGCAGCCTTCGTGCCGGGACAGAAGAGACCCAGTACTTC.

The V gene is TRBV6-1, the J gene TRBJ2-7; possibly TRBD2 for D (6 bases). V lost 3 bases to trimming and J lost 5 bases, with 20 bases between them. The CDR3 runs to 16 residues. Germline V CDR1 and CDR2: MNHNS, SASEGT. Written as DNA, the CDR3 is TGTGCCAGCAGTGAGGGGGGAATGGGCTATTACGACGAGCAGTACTTC. Residues: CASSEGGMGYYDEQYF.

The CDR3 spells CASSFTGNDGYTF. The DNA for the CDR3 is TGTGCCAGCAGTTTTACAGGGAACGATGGCTACACCTTC. The genes are TRBV12-3 or TRBV12-4 and TRBJ1-2; perhaps TRBD1 as D (6 bases). V was pared by 3 bases and J by 6 bases, with 11 bases between. The CDR3 loop spans 13 amino acids.

This rearrangement joins TRBV3-1 (or the pseudogene TRBV3-2) to TRBJ2-1; 7 bases fit TRBD2. Germline lookup yields CDR1 LGHDT and CDR2 YNNKEL (reference sequence). J lost 0 bases, V lost 3 bases, and 8 bases had no gene match. The length of the CDR3 is 17 residues. The CDR3 sequence is CASSQGGLLSSYNEQFF. For the CDR3, the DNA is TGTGCCAGCAGCCAGGGGGGACTACTTAGCTCCTACAATGAGCAGTTCTTC.

CDR3 residues: CASSVQGGRQPQHF. For the CDR3, the DNA is TGTGCCAGCAGTGTCCAGGGGGGCAGGCAGCCCCAGCATTTT. The chain has TRBV2 and TRBJ1-5; the match to TRBD1 covers 7 bases. Trimming at V came to 4 bases and at J to 7 bases, leaving 7 bases not matched to a gene. Germline V CDR1 and CDR2: SNHLY, FYNNEI. The CDR3 consists of 14 residues. Filled out from reference TRBV2 and TRBJ1-5, the complete variable domain reads EPEVTQTPSHQVTQMGQEVILRCVPISNHLYFYWYRQILGQKVEFLVSFYNNEISEKSEIFDDQFSVERPDGSNFTLKIRSTKLEDSAMYFCASSVQGGRQPQHFGDGTRLSIL.

V and J are TRBV29-1 and TRBJ2-5; 10 positions match TRBD2. The V gene end was trimmed by 4 bases and the J gene end by 3 bases; junction bases not matched to a gene: 5. Germline V lookup: CDR1 SQVTM, CDR2 ANQGSEA. The CDR3 loop spans 14 amino acids. In DNA, the CDR3 is TGCAGCGTTGCCCTAGCGGGAGTTGAAGAGACCCAGTACTTC. Its translation is CSVALAGVEETQYF. The full variable domain, with the rest looked up from reference TRBV29-1 and TRBJ2-5, is SAVISQKPSRDICQRGTSLTIQCQVDSQVTMMFWYRQQPGQSLTLIATANQGSEATYESGFVIDKFPISRPNLTFSTLTVSNMSPEDSSIYLCSVALAGVEETQYFGPGTRLLVL.

This clone was seen a single time. The genes are TRBV19 and TRBJ2-1; D gene unclear. V was shortened by 1 base and J by 10 bases, with 14 bases between the two germline ends. This CDR3 has 14 residues. Per germline, CDR1 LNHDA and CDR2 SQIVND (reference sequence). The CDR3 DNA reads TGTGCCAGTAGTATAGTGCCACCCACTCCCGAGCAGTTCTTC. It encodes CASSIVPPTPEQFF.

This clone has more than one count but fewer than ten. CDR3 protein: CATSVLDRALSYEQYF. Written as DNA, the CDR3 is TGTGCCACCAGTGTTCTCGACAGGGCACTCTCCTACGAGCAGTACTTC. This chain joins TRBV24-1 and TRBJ2-7; 7 bases are a match to TRBD1. The V segment lost 5 bases and the J segment 0 bases; nucleotides outside the gene matches: 9. The CDR3 length is 16 residues. Germline V gene sequence: CDR1 KGHDR, CDR2 SFDVKD.

The V gene is TRBV19, the J gene TRBJ2-1, with TRBD2 identical over 10 bases. V gave up 10 bases and J gave up 4 bases; unmatched junction bases: 7. This CDR3 region has 14 residues. The germline gives CDR1 LNHDA, CDR2 SQIVND (reference sequence). CDR3: CATYSGRRYNEQFF. The CDR3 bases are TGTGCCACTTATAGCGGGAGGAGGTACAATGAGCAGTTCTTC.

The rearrangement links TRBV28 to TRBJ1-2; D remains ambiguous. CDR3 length: 13 amino acids. Germline V gives CDR1 MDHEN, CDR2 SYDVKM. With 4 bases removed from V and 8 bases from J, the gap between germline ends came to 14 bases. CDR3 DNA: TGTGCCAGCAGTTCCCCGGGGTACGGAGGCTACACCTTC. Its translation is CASSSPGYGGYTF.

The chain links TRBV2 to TRBJ1-5; 8 bases fit TRBD1. V gave up 6 bases and J gave up 6 bases; unmatched junction bases: 10. The V gene's germline CDR1 is SNHLY and CDR2 FYNNEI. The CDR3 consists of 15 residues. CDR3 protein: CASSDRGLGSQPQHF. CDR3 nucleotide sequence: TGTGCCAGCAGCGACAGGGGTCTTGGAAGTCAGCCCCAGCATTTT.

J is TRBJ2-1 and V is TRBV24-1; TRBD2 matches 8 bases. From germline, CDR1 is KGHDR and CDR2 SFDVKD. The CDR3 runs 12 residues. J was trimmed by 8 bases and V by 9 bases; bases with no gene match: 5. CDR3 region: CATHSGNHEQFF. CDR3 sequence (DNA): TGTGCCACCCATAGCGGGAACCATGAGCAGTTCTTC.

V is TRBV12-3 or TRBV12-4 and J is TRBJ2-5; D is perhaps TRBD1 (5 bases). Trimming shortened V by 6 bases and J by 4 bases, and 6 bases separated the two germline ends. The CDR3 consists of 11 residues. The CDR3: CASSTGETQYF. The CDR3 DNA reads TGTGCCAGCAGCACAGGAGAGACCCAGTACTTC.

In this sample, this clone turned up once. This chain connects TRBV6-2 or TRBV6-3 to TRBJ2-7; 14 nucleotides align to TRBD2. This CDR3 comprises 16 residues. Germline V gives CDR1 MNHEY, CDR2 SVGEGT. With V trimmed by 0 bases and J by 6 bases, 4 bases remained unmatched. CDR3 coding DNA: TGTGCCAGCAGTTACTCGGGACTAGCGGGAGCCGGCGAGCAGTACTTC. Amino acid sequence: CASSYSGLAGAGEQYF.

The V and J genes are TRBV19 and TRBJ1-6, with D tentatively TRBD1 (6 bases). Germline V CDR1 and CDR2: LNHDA, SQIVND (reference sequence). V lost 4 bases and J 9 bases, leaving 13 bases between the germline ends. The CDR3 has 14 residues. CDR3 DNA: TGTGCCAGTAGTACTCAGGGGACCCGTTCACCCCTCCACTTT. Translated, it gives CASSTQGTRSPLHF.

This clone was observed a handful of times. The rearrangement links TRBV10-3 to TRBJ2-1; 9 bases match TRBD1. Germline V gene data show CDR1 as ENHRY and CDR2 as SYGVKD. There are 13 residues in the CDR3. V lost 7 bases and J lost 7; bases outside the gene matches: 5. This chain's CDR3 is CAIKTGGENEQFF. The CDR3 DNA follows: TGTGCCATCAAGACAGGGGGGGAGAATGAGCAGTTCTTC.

This chain links TRBV12-3 or TRBV12-4 with TRBJ2-5; the D gene is possibly TRBD2 (6 bases). The CDR3 spans 12 residues. V lost 5 bases and J 5 bases, leaving 9 bases between the germline ends. CDR3 loop: CASSASGETQYF. The CDR3 DNA reads as TGTGCCAGCAGTGCGAGCGGGGAGACCCAGTACTTC.

The chain combines TRBV30 with TRBJ1-2, with TRBD1 matching over 8 bases. Germline CDR1 reads GTSNPN; CDR2 reads SVGIG (reference sequence). J lost 8 bases, V lost 4 bases, and 15 bases had no gene match. The CDR3 length is 15 residues. DNA for the CDR3: TGTGCCTGGAAGGGGCTCCGCGGCAGGGGGCAGGGCTACACCTTC. Amino acid sequence: CAWKGLRGRGQGYTF. Looking up the rest from reference TRBV30 and TRBJ1-2 gives the full variable domain: SQTIHQWPATLVQPVGSPLSLECTVEGTSNPNLYWYRQAAGRGLQLLFYSVGIGQISSEVPQNLSASRPQDRQFILSSKKLLLSDSGFYLCAWKGLRGRGQGYTFGSGTRLTVV.

This clone has just a few counts. The chain uses TRBV5-8 and TRBJ1-1, with 7 positions matching TRBD1. Germline values: CDR1 SGHTS, CDR2 YDEGEE. After removal of 6 bases from V and 1 base from J, the junction contained 6 bases not matched to a gene. The CDR3 is made up of 14 amino acids. The CDR3 spells CASNIRTGNTEAFF. DNA of the CDR3: TGTGCCAGCAATATTCGGACAGGGAACACTGAAGCTTTCTTT. Full variable domain (missing parts from reference TRBV5-8 and TRBJ1-1): EAGVTQSPTHLIKTRGQQATLRCSPISGHTSVYWYQQALGLGLQFLLWYDEGEERNRGNFPPRFSGRQFPNYSSELNVNALELEDSALYLCASNIRTGNTEAFFGQGTRLTVV.

The rearrangement joins TRBV11-2 to TRBJ2-1; maybe TRBD1 (5 bases). Germline V gene data show CDR1 as SGHAT and CDR2 as FQNNGV. The V end lost 3 bases, the J end lost 2 bases, and 11 bases lay between the germline ends. CDR3 length: 15 residues. CDR3 region: CASSLSGAAYNEQFF. The CDR3 DNA is TGTGCCAGCAGCTTGAGTGGGGCGGCCTACAATGAGCAGTTCTTC.

As regards this clone: Other DNA variants within this sample encode the same CDR3. CDR3 nucleotide sequence: TGTGCCAGCACGGGGGGGAACACTGAAGCTTTCTTT. It translates to CASTGGNTEAFF. This chain joins TRBV27 and TRBJ1-1, with a weak D call TRBD1 (5 bases). Trimming removed 7 bases at V and 1 base at J, with 7 bases between. Germline loops: CDR1 MNHEY, CDR2 SMNVEV (reference sequence). There are 12 residues in the CDR3.

The gene calls are TRBV21-1 and TRBJ1-1. TRBV21-1 is marked as a pseudogene. The CDR3 loop spans 14 amino acids. The CDR3 bases are TGTGCCAGTCAGCCCGGGGTGGGCAACACTGAAGCTTTCTTT. Amino acid sequence: CASQPGVGNTEAFF.